This passage covers 24 T cell receptor beta chains from one sample sequenced in a study of blood T cell repertoires in COVID-19. Assay: immunoSEQ multiplex PCR; the TCRdb copy retains only in-frame clones and omits some. The sample lists about 310,000 clones, 75% to 90% occurring once. The sample consisted of PBMCs or T cells enriched from blood (not recorded which). These receptors were obtained from a woman in her 30s who had been exposed to COVID-19.

The gene calls are TRBV13 and TRBJ2-3, with TRBD2 identical over 9 bases. Germline CDR1 and CDR2: PRHDT and FYEKMQ (reference sequence). Trimming took 5 bases from V and 0 from J; bases not matched to a gene: 12. This CDR3 has 18 amino acids. The CDR3 sequence: CASSPKGAGGPSTDTQYF. CDR3 DNA: TGTGCCAGCAGCCCAAAAGGTGCGGGGGGGCCCAGCACAGATACGCAGTATTTT.

The V gene is TRBV3-1 (or the pseudogene TRBV3-2), the J gene TRBJ2-3, with 8 bases identical to TRBD2. J lost 2 bases, V lost 1 base, and 5 bases had no gene match. The CDR3 is 16 residues long. Germline V gives CDR1 LGHDT, CDR2 YNNKEL (reference sequence). This CDR3 reads CASSQGSGSFTDTQYF. For the CDR3, the DNA is TGTGCCAGCAGCCAAGGGAGCGGGAGTTTCACAGATACGCAGTATTTT.

This rearrangement joins TRBV27 to TRBJ2-6, with 7 bases that match TRBD2. Trimming at V came to 2 bases and at J to 0 bases, leaving 7 bases not matched to a gene. Germline lookup yields CDR1 MNHEY and CDR2 SMNVEV (reference sequence). The CDR3 loop spans 18 amino acids. The CDR3 spells CASSLRGVRSSGANVLTF. For the CDR3, the DNA is TGTGCCAGCAGTTTACGGGGGGTTCGGAGCTCTGGGGCCAACGTCCTGACTTTC.

The chain joins TRBV27 to TRBJ2-2, with 7 bases aligning to TRBD1. Trimming at V came to 1 base and at J to 7 bases, leaving 9 bases not matched to a gene. Germline V gene data show CDR1 as MNHEY and CDR2 as SMNVEV (reference sequence). The CDR3 covers 16 residues. The CDR3 reads CASSLLFEGADGELFF. The CDR3 bases are TGTGCCAGCAGTTTATTATTTGAGGGGGCGGACGGGGAGCTGTTTTTT.

The chain joins TRBV7-9 to TRBJ1-3; 8 bases map to TRBD1. The CDR3 runs to 15 residues. Germline V gives CDR1 SEHNR, CDR2 FQNEAQ (reference sequence). V lost 5 bases, J lost 0 bases, and 3 bases stayed unmatched. CDR3 DNA sequence: TGTGCCAGCAGCCGGGACAGGCACTCTGGAAACACCATATATTTT. It translates to CASSRDRHSGNTIYF.

The chain couples TRBV5-4 to TRBJ2-1; TRBD1 agrees at 8 bases. V dropped 7 bases and J dropped 4; count of bases not matched to a gene: 10. The V gene's germline CDR1 is SGHNT and CDR2 YYREEE (reference sequence). This CDR3 has 15 residues. The CDR3 protein is CASLTGGNKYNEQFF. The CDR3 nucleotides are TGTGCCAGCCTAACAGGGGGAAACAAGTACAATGAGCAGTTCTTC.

J is TRBJ2-7 and V is TRBV7-9; 9 positions agree with TRBD1. This CDR3 has 15 amino acids. J gave up 5 bases and V 5 bases, and 10 bases lay outside the gene matches. Looked up from germline, CDR1 is SEHNR and CDR2 is FQNEAQ (reference sequence). CDR3 in DNA: TGTGCCAGCAGCCCCTCCGGACAGGGGATCCACGAGCAGTACTTC. Its protein is CASSPSGQGIHEQYF.

This chain connects TRBV6-1 to TRBJ1-1; possibly TRBD1 for D (6 bases). The V gene lost 2 bases and the J gene lost 11 bases, with 12 bases spanning the gap. CDR1 and CDR2 from the germline V gene are MNHNS and SASEGT. The CDR3 extends over 12 amino acids. Here the CDR3 DNA reads TGTGCCAGCAGTGAACGTACAGGGACGGCTTTCTTT. Translation: CASSERTGTAFF.

The J gene is TRBJ1-6, the V gene TRBV2, with 7 bases fitting TRBD1. Trimming at V came to 7 bases and at J to 7 bases, leaving 10 bases not matched to a gene. The CDR3 runs 15 residues. Germline CDR1 SNHLY, CDR2 FYNNEI. The CDR3 loop reads CASNPETGRNSPLHF. CDR3 coding DNA: TGTGCCAGCAACCCGGAGACAGGGAGGAATTCACCCCTCCACTTT.

The V gene is TRBV2, the J gene TRBJ2-1; 11 nucleotides align to TRBD2. After removal of 5 bases from V and 6 bases from J, the junction contained 9 bases not matched to a gene. The CDR3 contains 16 residues. Looked up from germline, CDR1 is SNHLY and CDR2 is FYNNEI. CDR3 sequence: CASSRDSGLAANEQFF. The CDR3 DNA sequence: TGTGCCAGCAGTAGGGACTCGGGACTAGCGGCCAATGAGCAGTTCTTC.

J is TRBJ1-2 and V is TRBV4-3, with a tentative D call TRBD1 (6 bases). Germline V lookup: CDR1 LGHNA, CDR2 YSLEER. The CDR3 has 16 residues. V lost 0 bases and J lost 1, with 12 bases in between. This CDR3 reads CASSQEIQGINYGYTF. The DNA of the CDR3 is TGCGCCAGCAGCCAAGAAATCCAGGGGATTAACTATGGCTACACCTTC.

The J gene is TRBJ2-7, the V gene TRBV11-3; the match to TRBD2 covers 7 bases. V dropped 5 bases and J dropped 0; count of bases not matched to a gene: 1. The CDR3 is 13 amino acids. From germline, CDR1 is SGHNT and CDR2 YENEEA. The CDR3 bases are TGTGCCAGCAGCCGGGGGGTCTCCTACGAGCAGTACTTC. Residues: CASSRGVSYEQYF.

V and J are TRBV30 and TRBJ1-2; maybe TRBD1 (6 bases). CDR3 length: 12 amino acids. Germline assignment: CDR1 GTSNPN and CDR2 SVGIG (reference sequence). V gave up 6 bases and J gave up 9 bases, with 17 bases separating them. The CDR3: CACRPGQVSYTF. CDR3 bases: TGTGCCTGCAGGCCGGGACAAGTGAGCTACACCTTC. Combining the CDR3 with reference TRBV30 and TRBJ1-2 gives the whole variable domain SQTIHQWPATLVQPVGSPLSLECTVEGTSNPNLYWYRQAAGRGLQLLFYSVGIGQISSEVPQNLSASRPQDRQFILSSKKLLLSDSGFYLCACRPGQVSYTFGSGTRLTVV.

The rearrangement joins TRBV7-3 to TRBJ1-2; 9 bases fit TRBD1. This CDR3 comprises 15 residues. V dropped 0 bases and J dropped 5; count of bases not matched to a gene: 4. Germline V gene sequence: CDR1 SGHTA, CDR2 FQGTGA. The CDR3 bases are TGTGCCAGCAGCTTAACTGGGACAGGGAATTATGGCTACACCTTC. Amino acids: CASSLTGTGNYGYTF.

This chain uses TRBV28 with TRBJ2-5; D remains ambiguous. Germline values: CDR1 MDHEN, CDR2 SYDVKM. Trimming pared 2 bases from V and 5 bases from J, leaving 9 bases between. The CDR3 covers 13 residues. The CDR3 coding sequence is TGTGCCAGCAGTTTACTATTCCGGGAGACCCAGTACTTC. Protein: CASSLLFRETQYF.

This chain links TRBV6-5 with TRBJ2-1, with 8 bases identical to TRBD2. The CDR3 runs to 13 residues. The germline gives CDR1 MNHEY, CDR2 SVGAGI. The V segment lost 3 bases and the J segment 9 bases; nucleotides outside the gene matches: 4. The CDR3 region is CASSYSGGAEQFF. The DNA for the CDR3 is TGTGCCAGCAGTTATTCGGGGGGGGCTGAGCAGTTCTTC.

The V gene is TRBV9, the J gene TRBJ2-3; tentatively, D is TRBD1 (6 bases). This CDR3 comprises 16 residues. V was shortened by 2 bases and J by 0 bases, with 13 bases between the two germline ends. Germline CDR1 and CDR2: SGDLS and YYNGEE. As DNA, the CDR3 is TGTGCCAGCAGCGTCCACAGGGACCAGAGCACAGATACGCAGTATTTT. Residues: CASSVHRDQSTDTQYF.

The chain couples TRBV7-3 to TRBJ2-7, with 9 bases identical to TRBD2. The V gene's germline CDR1 is SGHTA and CDR2 FQGTGA. CDR3 length equals 14 residues. The trim removed 5 bases at V and 6 bases at J, leaving 8 bases unmatched. The CDR3 sequence: CASSPSGLAFEQYF. CDR3 nucleotides: TGTGCCAGCAGCCCCTCGGGACTAGCATTCGAGCAGTACTTC.

The rearrangement uses TRBV5-6 and TRBJ1-2; 10 bases line up with TRBD1. Trimming removed 5 bases from V and 8 bases from J; junction bases left unmatched: 9. The germline gives CDR1 SGHDT, CDR2 YYEEEE. The CDR3 is 14 amino acids. The CDR3 DNA reads TGTGCCAGCAGTCTCGGGACAGGGGCGGACGGCTACACCTTC. Protein: CASSLGTGADGYTF.

This clone appeared a single time. The chain joins TRBV27 to TRBJ2-7; 11 bases are shared with TRBD1. The trim removed 3 bases at V and 4 bases at J, leaving 5 bases unmatched. Per the germline V gene, CDR1 is MNHEY and CDR2 is SMNVEV (reference sequence). The CDR3 runs 15 residues. The CDR3 loop reads CASSFGQGAPYEQYF. CDR3 nucleotide sequence: TGTGCCAGCAGTTTTGGACAGGGGGCTCCTTACGAGCAGTACTTC.

This clone showed up just once. This chain links TRBV6-2 or TRBV6-3 with TRBJ2-5; possible D gene TRBD2, 6 bases. With 5 bases removed from V and 7 bases from J, the gap between germline ends came to 11 bases. This CDR3 has 12 residues. In germline, CDR1 is MNHEY, CDR2 SVGEGT. The DNA of the CDR3 is TGTGCCAGCAGTAGAACGGGGGTGACCCAGTACTTC. It specifies CASSRTGVTQYF.

The CDR3 region has the DNA TGTGCCAGCAGCGGGGGACAGGGGGTTTCACCCCTCCACTTT. It yields the protein CASSGGQGVSPLHF. V is TRBV5-6 and J is TRBJ1-6, with TRBD1 matching 11 bases. Per germline, CDR1 SGHDT and CDR2 YYEEEE. The junction had 3 bases not matched to a gene; V was cut back by 4 bases and J by 9 bases. The CDR3 loop spans 14 amino acids.

V gene TRBV27 combines with J gene TRBJ2-5; TRBD2 might be the D (6 bases). V gave up 5 bases and J gave up 4 bases, with 20 bases separating them. The germline V gene has CDR1 MNHEY and CDR2 SMNVEV (reference sequence). This CDR3 contains 16 residues. This chain's CDR3 is CASSRQIAAGSETQYF. The CDR3 nucleotides are TGTGCCAGCAGTAGGCAGATAGCGGCGGGGTCAGAGACCCAGTACTTC.

The chain carries TRBV7-9 and TRBJ2-1, with a tentative D call TRBD1 (6 bases). V lost 5 bases and J 7 bases, leaving 9 bases between the germline ends. Germline lookup yields CDR1 SEHNR and CDR2 FQNEAQ (reference sequence). This CDR3 contains 12 residues. The CDR3 reads CASSRTGNEQFF. As DNA, the CDR3 is TGTGCCAGCAGCAGAACAGGGAATGAGCAGTTCTTC.